Detailed here is one T cell receptor (beta chain). This entry comes from a study of long-term antiretroviral therapy in people with HIV. J lost 6 bases, V lost 5 bases, and 6 bases had no gene match. Germline V gene lookup returns CDR1 SEHNR and CDR2 FQNEAQ (reference sequence). The CDR3 is made up of 15 amino acids. At survey level, the immunoSEQ assay was run in its v3.0 version. Per-sample sequencing targets were roughly 35,000-55,000 T-cell genomes. Assay used: immunoSEQ multiplex PCR; TCRdb lists only in-frame clones, some missing. The sample includes roughly 15,000 clones, less than 85% seen only once; the top ten take around 14%.

This TCR was recovered from a man between 40 and 49 years old with HIV. The chain joins TRBV7-9 to TRBJ1-6, with 8 bases identical to TRBD1. Material: unsorted PBMCs, obtained 3.2 years before starting antiretroviral therapy. CDR3 amino acids: CASSPRQGINSPLHF. As DNA, the CDR3 is TGTGCCAGCAGCCCTCGACAGGGGATTAATTCACCCCTCCACTTT.